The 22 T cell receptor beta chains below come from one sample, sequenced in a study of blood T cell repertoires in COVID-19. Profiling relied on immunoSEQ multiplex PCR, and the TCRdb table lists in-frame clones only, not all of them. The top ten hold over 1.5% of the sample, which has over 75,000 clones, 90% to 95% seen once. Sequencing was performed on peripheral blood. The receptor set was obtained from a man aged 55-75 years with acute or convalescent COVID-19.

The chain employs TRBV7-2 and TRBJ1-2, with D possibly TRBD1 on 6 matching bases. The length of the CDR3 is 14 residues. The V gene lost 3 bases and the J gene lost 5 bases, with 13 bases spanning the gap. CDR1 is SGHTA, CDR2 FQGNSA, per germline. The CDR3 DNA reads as TGTGCCAGCAGCTTGGAGGCAGGGGTATATGGCTACACCTTC. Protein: CASSLEAGVYGYTF.

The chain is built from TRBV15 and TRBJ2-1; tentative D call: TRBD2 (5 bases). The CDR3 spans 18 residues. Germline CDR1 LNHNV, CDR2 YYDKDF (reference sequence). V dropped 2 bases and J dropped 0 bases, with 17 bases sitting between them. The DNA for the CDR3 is TGTGCCACCAGCAGAAAGACCGCCTACGACTACTCCTACAATGAGCAGTTCTTC. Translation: CATSRKTAYDYSYNEQFF.

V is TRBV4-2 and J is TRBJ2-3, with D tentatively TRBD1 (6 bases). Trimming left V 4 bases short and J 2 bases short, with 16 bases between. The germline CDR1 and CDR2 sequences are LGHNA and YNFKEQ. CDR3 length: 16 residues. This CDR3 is CASSPDGTTFTDTQYF. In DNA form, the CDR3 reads TGTGCCAGCAGCCCAGATGGGACAACCTTCACAGATACGCAGTATTTT.

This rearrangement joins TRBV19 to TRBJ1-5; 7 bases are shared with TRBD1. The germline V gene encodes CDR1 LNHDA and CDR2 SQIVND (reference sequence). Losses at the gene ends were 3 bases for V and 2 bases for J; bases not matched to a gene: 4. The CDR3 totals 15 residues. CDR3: CASSIGDRGNQPQHF. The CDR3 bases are TGTGCCAGTAGTATCGGTGACAGGGGCAATCAGCCCCAGCATTTT.

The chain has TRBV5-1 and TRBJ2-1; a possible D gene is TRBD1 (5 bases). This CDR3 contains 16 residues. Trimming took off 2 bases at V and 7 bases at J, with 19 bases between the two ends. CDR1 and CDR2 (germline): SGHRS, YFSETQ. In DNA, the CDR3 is TGCGCCAGCAGCTTAACAGGAACCCCCCCCCTAAATGAGCAGTTCTTC. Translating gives CASSLTGTPPLNEQFF.

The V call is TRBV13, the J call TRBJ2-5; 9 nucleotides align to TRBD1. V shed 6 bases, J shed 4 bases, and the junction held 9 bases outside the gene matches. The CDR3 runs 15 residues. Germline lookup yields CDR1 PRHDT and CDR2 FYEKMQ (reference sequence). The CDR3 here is CASSLDTGGAETQYF. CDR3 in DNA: TGTGCCAGCAGTCTAGATACAGGGGGCGCAGAGACCCAGTACTTC.

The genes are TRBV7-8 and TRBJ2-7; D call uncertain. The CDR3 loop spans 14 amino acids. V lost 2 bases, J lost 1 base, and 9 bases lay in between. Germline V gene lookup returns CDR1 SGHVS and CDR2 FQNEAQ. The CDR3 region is CASSLHPGSYEQYF. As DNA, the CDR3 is TGTGCCAGCAGCTTACACCCGGGTTCCTACGAGCAGTACTTC.

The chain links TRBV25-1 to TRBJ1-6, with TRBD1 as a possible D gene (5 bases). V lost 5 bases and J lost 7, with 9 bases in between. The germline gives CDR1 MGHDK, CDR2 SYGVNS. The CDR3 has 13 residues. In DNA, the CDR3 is TGTGCCAGCAGTTTCGGACAAAATTCACCCCTCCACTTT. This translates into CASSFGQNSPLHF.

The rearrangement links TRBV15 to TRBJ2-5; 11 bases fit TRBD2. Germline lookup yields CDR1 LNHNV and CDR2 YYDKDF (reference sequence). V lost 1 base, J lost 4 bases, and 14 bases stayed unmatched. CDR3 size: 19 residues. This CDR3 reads CATSRGLAGGITGRETQYF. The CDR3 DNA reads TGTGCCACCAGCAGAGGGCTAGCGGGAGGAATAACGGGGCGAGAGACCCAGTACTTC.

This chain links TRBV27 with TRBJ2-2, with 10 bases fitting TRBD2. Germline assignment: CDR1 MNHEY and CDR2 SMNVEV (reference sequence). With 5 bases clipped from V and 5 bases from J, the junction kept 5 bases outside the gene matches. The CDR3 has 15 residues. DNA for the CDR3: TGTGCCAGCAGTCTAGCGGGAGAAGGGACCGGGGAGCTGTTTTTT. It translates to CASSLAGEGTGELFF.

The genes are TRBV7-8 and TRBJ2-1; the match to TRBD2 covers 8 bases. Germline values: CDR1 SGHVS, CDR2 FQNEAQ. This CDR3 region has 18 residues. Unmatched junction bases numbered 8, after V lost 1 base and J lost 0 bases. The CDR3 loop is CASSLERSGSYSYNEQFF. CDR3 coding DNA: TGTGCCAGCAGCTTAGAAAGGAGCGGGAGCTACTCCTACAATGAGCAGTTCTTC.

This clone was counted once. CDR3 nucleotide sequence: TGTGCCATCAGTGGGGGACAGGGGGGCTTTGGAAACACCATATATTTT. Translating gives CAISGGQGGFGNTIYF. V and J are TRBV10-3 and TRBJ1-3, with TRBD1 matching over 11 bases. The CDR3 sequence is 16 residues long. Per the germline V gene, CDR1 is ENHRY and CDR2 is SYGVKD. J was trimmed by 3 bases and V by 4 bases; bases with no gene match: 5.

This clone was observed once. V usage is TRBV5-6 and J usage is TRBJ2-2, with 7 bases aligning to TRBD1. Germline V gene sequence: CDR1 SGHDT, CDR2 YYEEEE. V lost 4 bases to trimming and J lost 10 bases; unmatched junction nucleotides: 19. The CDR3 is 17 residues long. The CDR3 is CASSGRQGLRLSEELFF. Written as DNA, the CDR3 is TGTGCCAGCAGCGGAAGACAGGGTCTCCGCTTGTCCGAGGAGCTGTTTTTT.

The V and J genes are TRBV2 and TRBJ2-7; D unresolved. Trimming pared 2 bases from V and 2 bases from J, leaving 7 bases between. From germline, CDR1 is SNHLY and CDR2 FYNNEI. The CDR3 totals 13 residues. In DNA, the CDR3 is TGTGCCAGCAGTGAACCGGAGCCCTACGAGCAGTACTTC. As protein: CASSEPEPYEQYF.

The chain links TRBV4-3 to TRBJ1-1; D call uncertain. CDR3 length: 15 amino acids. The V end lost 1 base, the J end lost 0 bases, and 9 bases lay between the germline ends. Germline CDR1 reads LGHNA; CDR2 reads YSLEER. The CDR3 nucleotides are TGCGCCAGCAGCCAAGTAGAGGGAATGAACACTGAAGCTTTCTTT. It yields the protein CASSQVEGMNTEAFF.

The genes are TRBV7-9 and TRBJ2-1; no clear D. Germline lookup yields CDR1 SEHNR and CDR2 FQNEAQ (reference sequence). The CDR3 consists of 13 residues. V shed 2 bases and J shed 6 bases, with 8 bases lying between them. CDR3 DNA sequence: TGTGCCAGCAGCTTAAGGCCTAGCAATGAGCAGTTCTTC. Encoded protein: CASSLRPSNEQFF.

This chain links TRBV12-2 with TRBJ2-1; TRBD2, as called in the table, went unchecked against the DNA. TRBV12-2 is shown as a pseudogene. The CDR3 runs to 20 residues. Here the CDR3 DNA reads TGTGCAAGTCGCTTAGATGGGGGAATCGGGACTCGGGGAGGGTACAATGAGCAGTTCTTC. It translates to CASRLDGGIGTRGGYNEQFF.

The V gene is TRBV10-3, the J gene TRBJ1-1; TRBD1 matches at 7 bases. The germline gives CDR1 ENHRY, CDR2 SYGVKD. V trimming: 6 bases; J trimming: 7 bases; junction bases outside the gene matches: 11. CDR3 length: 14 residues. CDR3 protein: CAIRADRGQYEAFF. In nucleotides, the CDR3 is TGTGCCATCAGAGCCGATAGGGGGCAGTATGAAGCTTTCTTT.

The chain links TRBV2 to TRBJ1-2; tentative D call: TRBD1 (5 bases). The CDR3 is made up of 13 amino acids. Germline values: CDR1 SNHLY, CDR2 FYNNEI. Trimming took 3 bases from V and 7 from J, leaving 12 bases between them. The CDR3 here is CASSDRAQSGYTF. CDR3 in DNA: TGTGCCAGCAGTGACAGGGCCCAGAGTGGCTACACCTTC.

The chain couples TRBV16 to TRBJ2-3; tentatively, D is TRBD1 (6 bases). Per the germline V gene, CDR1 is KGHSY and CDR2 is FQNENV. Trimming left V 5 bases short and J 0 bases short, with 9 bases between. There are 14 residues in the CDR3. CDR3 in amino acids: CASSGDNSTDTQYF. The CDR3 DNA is TGTGCCAGCAGCGGGGACAATAGCACAGATACGCAGTATTTT.

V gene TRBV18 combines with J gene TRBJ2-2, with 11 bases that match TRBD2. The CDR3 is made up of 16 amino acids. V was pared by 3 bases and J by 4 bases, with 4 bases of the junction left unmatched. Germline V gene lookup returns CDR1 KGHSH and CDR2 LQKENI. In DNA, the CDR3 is TGTGCCAGCTCACCGCCAGGGACTAGCGGCACCGGGGAGCTGTTTTTT. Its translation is CASSPPGTSGTGELFF.

CDR3 coding DNA: TGTGCCAGCAGTTACTCTAGCGGGATTAATGAGCAGTTCTTC. Its translation: CASSYSSGINEQFF. This rearrangement joins TRBV6-5 to TRBJ2-1; TRBD2 aligns across 8 bases. CDR3 size: 14 residues. Trimming at V came to 0 bases and at J to 7 bases, leaving 2 bases not matched to a gene. The germline V gene encodes CDR1 MNHEY and CDR2 SVGAGI.